This TCR beta chain is from a study of blood T cell repertoires in COVID-19. Study as a whole: Nucleic acid was either cDNA or gDNA, and it came from T cells, B-cell-depleted T cells, or PBMCs.

Original handling: The assay estimated nucleated cells by amplifying reference gene primers. TCRdb's table, derived via immunoSEQ multiplex PCR, lists solely in-frame clones and lacks some. V, J and clone size are taken as reported in that table, and D and trimming were inferred from the DNA itself. The sample has roughly 200,000 clones, about 91% seen once. Deletions cut 0 bases from V and 5 bases from J, with 5 bases between. This CDR3 is built from 13 residues. CDR1 is SGHAT and CDR2 is FQNNGV in the germline V gene. Source material: peripheral blood. The TCR was taken from a woman in her 30s with acute or convalescent COVID-19. The rearrangement links TRBV11-2 to TRBJ1-5; D not certain. The CDR3 here is CASSLDGYQPQHF. The CDR3 DNA is TGTGCCAGCAGCTTAGATGGCTATCAGCCCCAGCATTTT.